This is a list of T cell receptor beta chains from one sample in a study of cytotoxic CD8 clonotypes in ibrutinib-treated CLL. TCRdb's copy holds only in-frame clones and misses some; the assay was immunoSEQ multiplex PCR. Of 40,000 to 60,000 clones in the sample, roughly 50% were seen once. Sequenced here: PBMCs, sampled after 12 months of ibrutinib treatment. The receptor source for this set is a human donor with chronic lymphocytic leukemia. Both conserved end residues are part of each CDR3. Fields, in order: clone size, J gene, V gene, D gene, CDR3 DNA, CDR3 protein. The D gene is left open where the match is weak. Some rows have no size entry. The others give once, few or many, or a class for an expanded clone.

clone_size: -
j_call: TRBJ2-2
v_call: TRBV30
d_call: TRBD2
cdr3_nt: TGTGCCTGGAGCGTCACTAGCGGGTACGGGACCGGGGAGCTGTTTTTT
cdr3_aa: CAWSVTSGYGTGELFF

clone_size: -
j_call: TRBJ2-2
v_call: TRBV9
d_call: TRBD1
cdr3_nt: TGTGCCAGCAGCCCGACGGACAGGGGTACCGGGGAGCTGTTTTTT
cdr3_aa: CASSPTDRGTGELFF

clone_size: -
j_call: TRBJ2-2
v_call: TRBV18
d_call: TRBD1
cdr3_nt: TGTGCCAGCTCCCCGGACAGGGGAGGGACCGGGGAGCTGTTTTTT
cdr3_aa: CASSPDRGGTGELFF

clone_size: -
j_call: TRBJ2-3
v_call: TRBV7-3
d_call: -
cdr3_nt: TGTGCCAGCAGCGCGAGTTGGAGCACAGATACGCAGTATTTT
cdr3_aa: CASSASWSTDTQYF

clone_size: -
j_call: TRBJ2-3
v_call: TRBV7-9
d_call: TRBD2
cdr3_nt: TGTGCCAGCAGCCCCCCAGGCCTAGCGGGAGATACGCAGTATTTT
cdr3_aa: CASSPPGLAGDTQYF

clone_size: -
j_call: TRBJ2-5
v_call: TRBV29-1
d_call: -
cdr3_nt: TGCAGCGTTATAATAGGCGATGAGACCCAGTACTTC
cdr3_aa: CSVIIGDETQYF

clone_size: -
j_call: TRBJ1-3
v_call: TRBV13
d_call: -
cdr3_nt: TGTGCCAGCAGCTTATGGGACATCAACTCTGGAAACACCATATATTTT
cdr3_aa: CASSLWDINSGNTIYF

clone_size: -
j_call: TRBJ1-2
v_call: TRBV28
d_call: -
cdr3_nt: TGTGCCAGCAGTTTCCCTGGGGGGGACTATGGCTACACCTTC
cdr3_aa: CASSFPGGDYGYTF

clone_size: -
j_call: TRBJ2-2
v_call: TRBV5-6
d_call: -
cdr3_nt: TGTGCCAGCAGCCCGGGGCTAGAGAACACCGGGGAGCTGTTTTTT
cdr3_aa: CASSPGLENTGELFF

clone_size: many
j_call: TRBJ1-2
v_call: TRBV6-6
d_call: TRBD1
cdr3_nt: TGTGCCAGCACTTCGGGACAGGGGATCTATGGCTACACCTTC
cdr3_aa: CASTSGQGIYGYTF

clone_size: -
j_call: TRBJ2-1
v_call: TRBV9
d_call: TRBD1
cdr3_nt: TGTGCCAGCAGCGCCCGACAGGGGGCTTGGAATGAGCAGTTCTTC
cdr3_aa: CASSARQGAWNEQFF

clone_size: -
j_call: TRBJ2-5
v_call: TRBV6-1
d_call: -
cdr3_nt: TGTGCCAGCAGTCAGTCCGGGACTCGAGAGACCCAGTACTTC
cdr3_aa: CASSQSGTRETQYF

clone_size: -
j_call: TRBJ1-1
v_call: TRBV11-2
d_call: TRBD1
cdr3_nt: TGTGCCAGCAGCCCCGTACAGGGGGTAGGCCTCTCTGAAGCTTTCTTT
cdr3_aa: CASSPVQGVGLSEAFF

clone_size: -
j_call: TRBJ2-3
v_call: TRBV11-3
d_call: TRBD1
cdr3_nt: TGTGCCAGCAGCTTTCACACCCCGAGGACAGGGAGGGATACGCAGTATTTT
cdr3_aa: CASSFHTPRTGRDTQYF

clone_size: few
j_call: TRBJ1-5
v_call: TRBV4-1
d_call: -
cdr3_nt: TGCGCCAGCAGCCGGGAGGGGAATAGCAATCAGCCCCAGCATTTT
cdr3_aa: CASSREGNSNQPQHF

clone_size: -
j_call: TRBJ1-2
v_call: TRBV15
d_call: -
cdr3_nt: TGTGCCACCAGCCGAGCTGGCAGGGCAGTTCCTGGCTACACCTTC
cdr3_aa: CATSRAGRAVPGYTF

clone_size: -
j_call: TRBJ1-1
v_call: TRBV6-6
d_call: -
cdr3_nt: TGTGCCAGCAGCCCCCTGGCTTACACTGAAGCTTTCTTT
cdr3_aa: CASSPLAYTEAFF

clone_size: -
j_call: TRBJ1-2
v_call: TRBV28
d_call: TRBD1
cdr3_nt: TGTGCCAGCATCTACTCCACAGGGGCGGGTGGCTACACCTTC
cdr3_aa: CASIYSTGAGGYTF

clone_size: few
j_call: TRBJ1-2
v_call: TRBV9
d_call: -
cdr3_nt: TGTGCCAGCAGCGTAGAGGCGGACAGCCGCTACACCTTC
cdr3_aa: CASSVEADSRYTF

clone_size: few
j_call: TRBJ2-3
v_call: TRBV21-1
d_call: -
cdr3_nt: TGTGCCGAGCGGGCACCTTGGGCAGATACGCAGTATTTT
cdr3_aa: CAERAPWADTQYF

clone_size: -
j_call: TRBJ1-1
v_call: TRBV18
d_call: -
cdr3_nt: TGTGCCAGCTCACCAGCGTCACAGGGTCTAGCTGAAGCTTTCTTT
cdr3_aa: CASSPASQGLAEAFF

clone_size: -
j_call: TRBJ2-3
v_call: TRBV5-1
d_call: TRBD2
cdr3_nt: TGCGCCAGCGGTAAACGACTAGCGGGAGACAGAGATACGCAGTATTTT
cdr3_aa: CASGKRLAGDRDTQYF

clone_size: -
j_call: TRBJ2-7
v_call: TRBV27
d_call: -
cdr3_nt: TGTGCCAGCAGTTTATCGGGAGACAGCCGTCTGGAGCAGTACTTC
cdr3_aa: CASSLSGDSRLEQYF

clone_size: -
j_call: TRBJ2-7
v_call: TRBV7-9
d_call: -
cdr3_nt: TGTGCCAGCAGCTTATCCAGGACAACGGGCAACGAGCAGTACTTC
cdr3_aa: CASSLSRTTGNEQYF

clone_size: once
j_call: TRBJ2-7
v_call: TRBV7-2
d_call: TRBD1
cdr3_nt: TGTGCCAGCAGCCTAGGACAGGCGTCCTACGAGCAGTACTTC
cdr3_aa: CASSLGQASYEQYF

clone_size: -
j_call: TRBJ2-5
v_call: TRBV4-2
d_call: TRBD2
cdr3_nt: TGTGCCAGCAGCCAAGATCGTGGGGGGCTAGCGGGATTTCAAGAGACCCAGTACTTC
cdr3_aa: CASSQDRGGLAGFQETQYF

clone_size: -
j_call: TRBJ2-7
v_call: TRBV5-1
d_call: TRBD1
cdr3_nt: TGCGCCAGCAGCTCCACCCGGGACAGGGGAATTGGATCCTACGAGCAGTACTTC
cdr3_aa: CASSSTRDRGIGSYEQYF

clone_size: -
j_call: TRBJ1-5
v_call: TRBV7-3
d_call: TRBD1
cdr3_nt: TGTGCCAGCAGCCCATGGACAGGGCGAGGTGAGCCCCAGCATTTT
cdr3_aa: CASSPWTGRGEPQHF

clone_size: -
j_call: TRBJ2-3
v_call: TRBV7-9
d_call: -
cdr3_nt: TGTGCCAGCAGCTTAGGGACTCTTACAGATACGCAGTATTTT
cdr3_aa: CASSLGTLTDTQYF